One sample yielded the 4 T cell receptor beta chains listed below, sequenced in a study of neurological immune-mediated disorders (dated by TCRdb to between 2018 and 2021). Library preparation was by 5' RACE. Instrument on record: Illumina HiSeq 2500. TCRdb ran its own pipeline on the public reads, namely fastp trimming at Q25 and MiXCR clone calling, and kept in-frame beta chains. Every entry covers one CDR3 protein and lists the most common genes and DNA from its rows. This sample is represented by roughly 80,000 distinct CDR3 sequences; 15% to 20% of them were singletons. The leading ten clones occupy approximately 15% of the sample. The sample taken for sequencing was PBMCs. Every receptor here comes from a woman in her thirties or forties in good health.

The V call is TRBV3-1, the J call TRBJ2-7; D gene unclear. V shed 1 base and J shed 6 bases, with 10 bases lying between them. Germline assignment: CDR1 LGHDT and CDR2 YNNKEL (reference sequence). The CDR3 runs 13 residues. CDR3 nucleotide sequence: TGTGCCAGCAGCCAAGGATCGCCGAGCGAGCAGTACGTC. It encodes CASSQGSPSEQYV.

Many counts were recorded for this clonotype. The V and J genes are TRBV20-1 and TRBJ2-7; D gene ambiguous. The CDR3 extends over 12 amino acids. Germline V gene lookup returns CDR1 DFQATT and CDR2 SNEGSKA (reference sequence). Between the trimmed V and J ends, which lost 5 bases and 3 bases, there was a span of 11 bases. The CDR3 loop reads CSAAPSGYEQYV. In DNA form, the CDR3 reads TGCAGTGCTGCACCCTCTGGCTACGAGCAGTACGTC.

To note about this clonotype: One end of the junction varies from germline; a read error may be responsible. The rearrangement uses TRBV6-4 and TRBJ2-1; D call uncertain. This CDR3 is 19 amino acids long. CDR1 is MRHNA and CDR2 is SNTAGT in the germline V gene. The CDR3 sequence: CASSDLSYSLPLAYSEQFF. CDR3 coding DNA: TGTGCCAGCAGTGACCTAAGTTACAGTCTACCCTTAGCATACAGTGAGCAGTTCTTC.

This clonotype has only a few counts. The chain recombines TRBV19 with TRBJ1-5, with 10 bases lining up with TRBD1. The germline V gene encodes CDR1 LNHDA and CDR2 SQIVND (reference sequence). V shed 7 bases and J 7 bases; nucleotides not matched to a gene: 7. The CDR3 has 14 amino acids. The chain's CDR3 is CASTRLTGGQPQHF. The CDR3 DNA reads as TGTGCCAGTACCAGGCTGACAGGGGGCCAGCCCCAGCATTTT.